This TCR beta chain was captured by sequencing in a study of T-cell memory formation after mild COVID-19. Notes on this clonotype: Its antigen is not identified.

Study results and limitations: CD4+ contracting clones were mainly CM and EM; CD8+ ones, EMRA. CD4/CD8 balance characterized clones contracting day 15 to 85, and CD4+ skew characterized later expanders.

MiXCR, applied by TCRdb to the 5' RACE reads, yields one record per CDR3 protein. The sample includes around 500,000 distinct CDR3 sequences, 18% seen only once; the top ten take roughly an eighth. Trimming left V 2 bases short and J 5 bases short, with 12 bases between. This CDR3 contains 15 residues. Sequenced sample: PBMCs or a T cell subset sorted from them (not recorded which). The V gene is TRBV12-3 or TRBV12-4, the J gene TRBJ2-2; D could derive from TRBD1 or TRBD2 (5 bases each). The receptor was isolated from an adult woman who had mild COVID-19 (a few samples of this study predate the infection). Cell type and time point are not known. Written as DNA, the CDR3 is TGTGCCAGCAGTTTATCCCATGGGGGAACCGGGGAGCTGTTTTTT. Translating gives CASSLSHGGTGELFF.